The 31 T cell receptor beta chains reported below all come from one sample, sequenced in a study of blood T cell repertoires in COVID-19. Only in-frame clones appear in the TCRdb table, and some are missing; sequencing was by immunoSEQ multiplex PCR. The sample carries about 340,000 clones, 75% to 90% recorded once. The sample consisted of peripheral blood. The receptors originated from a woman aged 60-75 years with COVID-19, enrolled during active disease.

This clone was detected once. This rearrangement joins TRBV9 to TRBJ1-2; 12 bases are a match to TRBD1. J gave up 7 bases and V 0 bases, and 7 bases lay outside the gene matches. The germline gives CDR1 SGDLS, CDR2 YYNGEE. The CDR3 consists of 16 residues. The CDR3 region has the DNA TGTGCCAGCAGCGTAGTGGGGACAGGGGGCGCGGGTGGCTACACCTTC. Its translation: CASSVVGTGGAGGYTF. Together with reference TRBV9 and TRBJ1-2, the CDR3 gives the full variable domain: DSGVTQTPKHLITATGQRVTLRCSPRSGDLSVYWYQQSLDQGLQFLIQYYNGEERAKGNILERFSAQQFPDLHSELNLSSLELGDSALYFCASSVVGTGGAGGYTFGSGTRLTVV.

The rearrangement uses TRBV19 and TRBJ1-1, with TRBD1 as a possible D gene (5 bases). The CDR3 covers 15 residues. V was shortened by 7 bases and J by 0 bases, with 15 bases between the two germline ends. Germline assignment: CDR1 LNHDA and CDR2 SQIVND (reference sequence). The CDR3 spells CASTRQGTLNTEAFF. DNA for the CDR3: TGTGCCAGTACTAGGCAGGGCACCTTGAACACTGAAGCTTTCTTT.

V and J are TRBV29-1 and TRBJ1-2, with TRBD1 matching 9 bases. The V gene end was trimmed by 7 bases and the J gene end by 8 bases; junction bases not matched to a gene: 8. Per germline, CDR1 SQVTM and CDR2 ANQGSEA. There are 12 residues in the CDR3. The CDR3: CSAAQGAGGYTF. The CDR3, as DNA: TGCAGCGCCGCACAGGGGGCTGGCGGCTACACCTTC.

The chain uses TRBV5-5 and TRBJ2-4; TRBD1 might be the D (6 bases). The length of the CDR3 is 13 residues. Germline V gene sequence: CDR1 SGHKS, CDR2 YYEKEE (reference sequence). V lost 3 bases and J 4 bases, leaving 8 bases between the germline ends. The CDR3 spells CASSWDIKNIQYF. The DNA of the CDR3 is TGTGCCAGCAGCTGGGACATTAAAAACATTCAGTACTTC.

Only a few counts were recorded for this clone. The rearrangement uses TRBV7-9 and TRBJ2-7; a possible D gene is TRBD1 (5 bases). The CDR3 sequence is 17 residues long. V was clipped by 1 base and J by 3 bases, with 19 bases between them. CDR1 is SEHNR and CDR2 is FQNEAQ in the germline V gene (reference sequence). In nucleotides, the CDR3 is TGTGCCAGCAGCTTAGGGGGCCTATCTCCCCCTGGCTACGAGCAGTACTTC. The encoded protein is CASSLGGLSPPGYEQYF.

The chain's CDR3 is CASTYRGEGTQYF. DNA for the CDR3: TGTGCCTCCACATACCGCGGGGAAGGTACGCAGTATTTT. The chain employs TRBV30 and TRBJ2-3; TRBD2 might be the D (6 bases). The V and J ends lost 7 bases and 8 bases respectively, with 19 bases between them. Germline CDR1 reads GTSNPN; CDR2 reads SVGIG (reference sequence). This CDR3 comprises 13 residues.

The gene calls are TRBV7-9 and TRBJ2-7, with 9 bases matching TRBD1. V lost 5 bases to trimming and J lost 1 base; unmatched junction nucleotides: 15. The germline V gene encodes CDR1 SEHNR and CDR2 FQNEAQ (reference sequence). There are 18 residues in the CDR3. The CDR3 sequence is CASSPEKGQGLGSYEQYF. The CDR3 nucleotides read TGTGCCAGCAGCCCGGAGAAGGGACAGGGTCTTGGGTCCTACGAGCAGTACTTC.

The rearrangement uses TRBV5-1 and TRBJ1-2; D gene unclear. CDR1 and CDR2 (germline): SGHRS, YFSETQ. This CDR3 contains 12 residues. V was pared by 0 bases and J by 3 bases, with 3 bases between. CDR3 nucleotide sequence: TGCGCCAGCAGCTTGGCCTACTATGGCTACACCTTC. Translating it yields CASSLAYYGYTF.

This clone was counted a few times. This rearrangement joins TRBV11-2 to TRBJ1-4, with 7 nucleotides matching TRBD1. V lost 7 bases to trimming and J lost 8 bases; unmatched junction nucleotides: 16. This CDR3 region has 16 residues. The germline CDR1 and CDR2 sequences are SGHAT and FQNNGV. The CDR3 protein is CASTTYRGSLGEKLFF. As DNA, the CDR3 is TGTGCCAGCACCACCTACAGGGGCAGCTTGGGAGAAAAACTGTTTTTT.

The J gene is TRBJ2-2, the V gene TRBV7-7; 9 bases are a match to TRBD2. V lost 4 bases and J lost 1; bases outside the gene matches: 4. CDR3 length equals 16 residues. Germline loops: CDR1 SSHAT, CDR2 FNYEAQ (reference sequence). DNA of the CDR3: TGTGCCAGCAGCTCCCGACTAGCGGAGAACACCGGGGAGCTGTTTTTT. Translated, it gives CASSSRLAENTGELFF.

The chain links TRBV30 to TRBJ2-3; weak D call: TRBD2 (6 bases). CDR3 length equals 14 residues. Germline CDR1 is GTSNPN and CDR2 is SVGIG (reference sequence). Trimming pared 0 bases from V and 5 bases from J, leaving 12 bases between. Written as DNA, the CDR3 is TGTGCCTGGAGTGTCGGCGGGGTGGTAGATACGCAGTATTTT. Protein product: CAWSVGGVVDTQYF.

The J gene is TRBJ1-5, the V gene TRBV6-7, with D perhaps matching TRBD1 (5 bases). TRBV6-7 is an open reading frame whose function is uncertain. The CDR3 spans 17 residues. Trimming removed 7 bases from V and 1 base from J, with 20 bases in between. The CDR3 bases are TGTGCCAGCACAGGACGGACACAGATTCCGAGCAATCAGCCCCAGCATTTT. This translates into CASTGRTQIPSNQPQHF.

The chain has TRBV5-4 and TRBJ2-3; 13 bases fit TRBD2. The V gene's germline CDR1 is SGHNT and CDR2 YYREEE (reference sequence). The length of the CDR3 is 17 residues. Trimming removed 0 bases from V and 5 bases from J; junction bases left unmatched: 6. The CDR3 is CASSLGTSGGAGDTQYF. The CDR3 DNA reads TGTGCCAGCAGCTTGGGAACTAGCGGGGGGGCGGGAGATACGCAGTATTTT.

The J gene is TRBJ2-7, the V gene TRBV21-1; the table's D call, TRBD2, has no DNA check behind it. TRBV21-1 constitutes a pseudogene. This CDR3 spans 18 amino acids. CDR3 amino acids: CASSKVRSGGPTIYEQYF. The CDR3 DNA sequence: TGTGCCAGCAGCAAAGTGCGTAGCGGGGGGCCGACAATCTACGAGCAGTACTTC.

Points on this clone: Other DNA sequences of this sample code for an identical CDR3. CDR3 protein: CASSLRQGSYGYTF. The CDR3, as DNA: TGTGCCAGCAGCCTTAGACAGGGAAGCTATGGCTACACCTTC. V and J are TRBV11-3 and TRBJ1-2; 7 bases map to TRBD1. Trimming removed 5 bases from V and 4 bases from J; junction bases left unmatched: 7. Per the germline V gene, CDR1 is SGHNT and CDR2 is YENEEA. This CDR3 comprises 14 residues.

In nucleotides, the CDR3 is TGCGCCAGCAGCCCCGGGAAGTCAGCACTGACAGGAGGTAATTCACCCCTCCACTTT. Protein: CASSPGKSALTGGNSPLHF. The gene calls are TRBV5-1 and TRBJ1-6; D is possibly TRBD1 (6 bases). V gave up 4 bases and J gave up 6 bases, with 26 bases separating them. There are 19 residues in the CDR3. Germline V gene data show CDR1 as SGHRS and CDR2 as YFSETQ.

The gene calls are TRBV5-1 and TRBJ1-1; 8 bases align to TRBD1. The CDR3 runs 14 residues. CDR1 SGHRS and CDR2 YFSETQ come from the germline V gene. Trimming cost V 3 bases and J 5 bases; bases outside gene matches: 6. CDR3 sequence reads: CASSWQGAGTEAFF. The DNA of the CDR3 is TGCGCCAGCAGCTGGCAGGGGGCCGGGACTGAAGCTTTCTTT. Using reference TRBV5-1 and TRBJ1-1 for the parts outside the CDR3, the full variable domain is KAGVTQTPRYLIKTRGQQVTLSCSPISGHRSVSWYQQTPGQGLQFLFEYFSETQRNKGNFPGRFSGRQFSNSRSEMNVSTLELGDSALYLCASSWQGAGTEAFFGQGTRLTVV.

The chain carries TRBV9 and TRBJ2-7; 7 bases align to TRBD1. The CDR3 loop spans 15 amino acids. The V gene end was trimmed by 0 bases and the J gene end by 0 bases; junction bases not matched to a gene: 3. Germline V CDR1 and CDR2: SGDLS, YYNGEE. The CDR3 spells CASSVAPGGSYEQYF. CDR3 DNA: TGTGCCAGCAGCGTAGCCCCAGGGGGCTCCTACGAGCAGTACTTC. Filled out from reference TRBV9 and TRBJ2-7, the complete variable domain reads DSGVTQTPKHLITATGQRVTLRCSPRSGDLSVYWYQQSLDQGLQFLIQYYNGEERAKGNILERFSAQQFPDLHSELNLSSLELGDSALYFCASSVAPGGSYEQYFGPGTRLTVT.

The chain uses TRBV2 and TRBJ1-2; 9 bases match TRBD1. CDR3 length: 12 amino acids. Germline CDR1 reads SNHLY; CDR2 reads FYNNEI. With V trimmed by 11 bases and J by 4 bases, 5 bases remained unmatched. The CDR3 DNA follows: TGTGCCGTGAACAGGGGGCCCTATGGCTACACCTTC. Its protein product is CAVNRGPYGYTF.

The chain joins TRBV4-3 to TRBJ2-7; D is possibly TRBD2 (7 bases). V shed 1 base and J shed 0 bases, with 10 bases lying between them. CDR1 and CDR2 from the germline V gene are LGHNA and YSLEER. The CDR3 length is 15 residues. The CDR3 nucleotides are TGCGCCAGCAGCCAAGGAGGGGGGGACTCCTACGAGCAGTACTTC. Protein: CASSQGGGDSYEQYF.

The gene calls are TRBV18 and TRBJ1-1; 7 bases agree with TRBD1. The germline V gene encodes CDR1 KGHSH and CDR2 LQKENI. With V trimmed by 3 bases and J by 4 bases, 5 bases remained unmatched. The CDR3 has 14 amino acids. The CDR3 here is CASSPQQGRTEAFF. The CDR3 DNA is TGTGCCAGCTCACCCCAACAGGGGCGCACTGAAGCTTTCTTT.

The J gene is TRBJ1-6, the V gene TRBV5-5; no definite D call. This CDR3 contains 14 residues. V gave up 0 bases and J gave up 5 bases, with 6 bases separating them. Germline CDR1 reads SGHKS; CDR2 reads YYEKEE (reference sequence). The CDR3 is CASSLGADNSPLHF. For the CDR3, the DNA is TGTGCCAGCAGCTTGGGGGCCGATAATTCACCCCTCCACTTT.

The J gene is TRBJ2-3, the V gene TRBV29-1, with D possibly matching TRBD1 (6 bases). Germline lookup yields CDR1 SQVTM and CDR2 ANQGSEA. The CDR3 runs to 14 residues. The V gene lost 4 bases and the J gene lost 0 bases, with 11 bases spanning the gap. The CDR3 sequence: CSVGTASSTDTQYF. CDR3 coding DNA: TGCAGCGTTGGGACAGCATCTAGCACAGATACGCAGTATTTT.

CDR3 coding DNA: TGCAGTGCTAGTCCCGCTAGCGGGGGCCAAGAGACCCAGTACTTC. It is translated as CSASPASGGQETQYF. The V gene is TRBV20-1, the J gene TRBJ2-5, with 10 bases lining up with TRBD2. The CDR3 spans 15 residues. Germline CDR1 is DFQATT and CDR2 is SNEGSKA (reference sequence). With V trimmed by 3 bases and J by 1 base, 5 bases remained unmatched.

The chain recombines TRBV18 with TRBJ1-2, with TRBD1 identical over 10 bases. Germline CDR1 KGHSH, CDR2 LQKENI. The V gene end was trimmed by 4 bases and the J gene end by 4 bases; junction bases not matched to a gene: 6. The CDR3 is 15 amino acids. In DNA form, the CDR3 reads TGTGCCAGCTCACAAACCGGGACAGGGGTCTATGGCTACACCTTC. Translating it yields CASSQTGTGVYGYTF. Variable domain in full (rest from reference TRBV18 and TRBJ1-2): NAGVMQNPRHLVRRRGQEARLRCSPMKGHSHVYWYRQLPEEGLKFMVYLQKENIIDESGMPKERFSAEFPKEGPSILRIQQVVRGDSAAYFCASSQTGTGVYGYTFGSGTRLTVV.

The chain combines TRBV28 with TRBJ2-7, with 8 bases matching TRBD1. Germline CDR1 is MDHEN and CDR2 is SYDVKM. The CDR3 has 12 residues. CDR3 region: CATGQGAYEQYF. The CDR3 region has the DNA TGTGCGACCGGACAGGGAGCGTACGAGCAGTACTTC.

In regard to this clone: Its ends do not fully match the called genes, so a read error is possible. The V gene is TRBV28, the J gene TRBJ2-5; D ambiguous. Per the germline V gene, CDR1 is MDHEN and CDR2 is SYDVKM. The CDR3 loop spans 13 amino acids. The CDR3 loop reads CASSLNAQEAQYF. CDR3 nucleotide sequence: TGTGCCAGCAGTTTAAACGCCCAAGAGGCCCAGTACTTC.

The rearrangement joins TRBV5-6 to TRBJ1-3; D remains unclear. The CDR3 sequence is 12 residues long. Per germline, CDR1 SGHDT and CDR2 YYEEEE. The V end was cut by 2 bases, the J end by 7 bases, with 7 bases between. The CDR3 sequence is CASSFGVNTIYF. The CDR3, as DNA: TGTGCCAGCAGCTTCGGGGTGAACACCATATATTTT.

This chain links TRBV3-1 (or the pseudogene TRBV3-2) with TRBJ2-3, with a possible D match to TRBD2 (6 bases). The CDR3 has 14 residues. Trimming pared 1 base from V and 4 bases from J, leaving 9 bases between. From germline, CDR1 is LGHDT and CDR2 YNNKEL (reference sequence). CDR3 region: CASSQGPSADTQYF. For the CDR3, the DNA is TGTGCCAGCAGCCAAGGACCTAGCGCAGATACGCAGTATTTT.

A single count supports this clone. The chain links TRBV6-5 to TRBJ1-6; D not resolved. The germline gives CDR1 MNHEY, CDR2 SVGAGI. The CDR3 spans 14 residues. Trimming took 0 bases from V and 5 from J, leaving 5 bases between them. CDR3 nucleotide sequence: TGTGCCAGCAGTTACTCGAGTAATAATTCACCCCTCCACTTT. Translation gives CASSYSSNNSPLHF.

Only one count was recorded for this clone. The chain combines TRBV18 with TRBJ1-6; no firm D call. Trimming stripped 0 bases from V and 8 bases from J, with 11 bases between. CDR1 is KGHSH and CDR2 is LQKENI in the germline V gene. The CDR3 spans 15 residues. The CDR3 DNA is TGTGCCAGCTCACCACCACAGCCCGGGGATTCACCCCTCCACTTT. Translated, it gives CASSPPQPGDSPLHF.